Described below is a single T cell receptor beta chain sequence and its context. What it binds is unknown. Reverse transcription of roughly 0.5 to 1 ug RNA was carried out with random hexamers. By means of immunoSEQ multiplex PCR, TCR beta CDR3 spanning 54 Vbeta and 13 Jbeta underwent amplification. One entry per CDR3 protein results from TCRdb running MiXCR on the immunoSEQ multiplex PCR reads. The repertoire includes more than 110,000 distinct CDR3 sequences, approximately 95% of them detected once, and 0.25% to 0.3% sits in the top ten. This sample was included in a study of CD8 T cells in Susac syndrome. Study-wide results and limits: It was acknowledged in the study that its TCR sequencing and HLA analysis involved a relatively small number of individuals.

From blood CD8+ and CD4+ T cells, the TCR beta chain was sequenced. TEMRA cells underwent FACS enrichment and CD8+ and CD4+ T cells underwent negative isolation. CDR1 is MNHEY, CDR2 SMNVEV, per germline (reference sequence). The CDR3 sequence is 13 residues long. V lost 8 bases and J lost 5, with 13 bases in between. This chain uses TRBV27 with TRBJ1-5; a possible D gene is TRBD1 (6 bases). The receptor comes from a human donor in good health. Sequencing was carried out using CD8+ T cells from PBMCs. For the CDR3, the DNA is TGTGCCAGCGGGGGACACCGGTATCAGCCCCAGCATTTT. Its translation is CASGGHRYQPQHF.